A single sample is the source of the 32 T cell receptor beta chains below, sequenced in a study of blood T cells in healthy people across ages. PCR was performed a second time for roughly 7 to 11 cycles using a sample-barcoded 5' primer and a J-beta primer mix. TCRdb recomputed calls from the 5' RACE reads with MiXCR, one row per CDR3 protein. The sample holds roughly 2 million distinct CDR3 sequences, about 50% seen once. Material: blood. Receptors were obtained from a woman aged 40 to 50 in good health.

This clonotype was detected only a few times. The chain carries TRBV20-1 and TRBJ2-1; 9 bases are a match to TRBD2. The germline V gene has CDR1 DFQATT and CDR2 SNEGSKA (reference sequence). Germline trimming cut 2 bases from V and 4 bases from J; bases unmatched to any gene: 3. The CDR3 consists of 14 residues. The CDR3 loop is CSARSRGGYNEQFF. The CDR3 DNA is TGCAGTGCTAGATCGCGGGGGGGATACAATGAGCAGTTCTTC.

The chain joins TRBV20-1 to TRBJ1-1, with TRBD1 matching over 10 bases. CDR1 and CDR2 (germline): DFQATT, SNEGSKA (reference sequence). The CDR3 totals 13 residues. The CDR3 is CSLWGQGSAEAFF. CDR3 DNA sequence: TGCAGCCTGTGGGGACAGGGGTCTGCTGAAGCTTTCTTT.

This clonotype was recorded only once. The rearrangement joins TRBV14 to TRBJ1-2; TRBD1 aligns across 7 bases. With 1 base clipped from V and 8 bases from J, the junction kept 7 bases outside the gene matches. The CDR3 loop spans 14 amino acids. In germline, CDR1 is SGHDN, CDR2 FVKESK. CDR3 protein: CASSQGRQGEGYTF. CDR3 bases: TGTGCCAGCAGCCAAGGACGGCAGGGGGAAGGCTACACCTTC.

The chain joins TRBV20-1 to TRBJ2-1, with D possibly being TRBD2 (6 bases). Germline CDR1 is DFQATT and CDR2 is SNEGSKA (reference sequence). Trimming shortened V by 8 bases and J by 8 bases, and 10 bases separated the two germline ends. The CDR3 runs to 10 residues. This CDR3 reads CSPLAHEQFF. DNA of the CDR3: TGCAGTCCACTAGCCCATGAGCAGTTCTTC.

The V gene is TRBV27, the J gene TRBJ2-7; 11 bases fit TRBD1. The V gene end was trimmed by 6 bases and the J gene end by 6 bases; junction bases not matched to a gene: 13. The CDR3 runs 16 residues. Germline values: CDR1 MNHEY, CDR2 SMNVEV (reference sequence). DNA of the CDR3: TGTGCCAGCAGAAGGGGACAGGGGGAGCGCCACCTCGAGCAGTACTTC. Translated: CASRRGQGERHLEQYF.

The J gene is TRBJ2-7, the V gene TRBV4-1; weak D call: TRBD2 (6 bases). This CDR3 region has 15 residues. V was clipped by 0 bases and J by 3 bases, with 12 bases between them. The germline V gene encodes CDR1 MGHRA and CDR2 YSYEKL. For the CDR3, the DNA is TGCGCCAGCAGCCAAGATTGGGGGGATTACTACGAGCAGTACTTC. Translated, it gives CASSQDWGDYYEQYF.

The chain recombines TRBV28 with TRBJ2-5; tentatively, D is TRBD1 (5 bases). CDR3 length: 15 residues. CDR1 and CDR2 (germline): MDHEN, SYDVKM. Trimming shortened V by 3 bases and J by 2 bases, and 13 bases separated the two germline ends. The CDR3 DNA follows: TGTGCCAGCAGTTTTTCTAACCCAGGGCAAGAGACCCAGTACTTC. Translating it yields CASSFSNPGQETQYF. Variable domain in full (rest from reference TRBV28 and TRBJ2-5): DVKVTQSSRYLVKRTGEKVFLECVQDMDHENMFWYRQDPGLGLRLIYFSYDVKMKEKGDIPEGYSVSREKKERFSLILESASTNQTSMYLCASSFSNPGQETQYFGPGTRLLVL.

This clonotype turned up a few times. This chain links TRBV7-9 with TRBJ2-6, with no clear D. Trimming cost V 5 bases and J 0 bases, with 20 bases left between them. Germline V gene lookup returns CDR1 SEHNR and CDR2 FQNEAQ (reference sequence). CDR3 length equals 19 residues. The DNA for the CDR3 is TGTGCCAGCAGCCCCCCCATCAGGACGGACGACTCTGGGGCCAACGTCCTGACTTTC. It is translated as CASSPPIRTDDSGANVLTF.

This clonotype has just a few counts. The CDR3 sequence: CASSKLPDQGSYEQYF. The CDR3 coding sequence is TGTGCCAGCAGCAAACTCCCGGACCAGGGATCCTACGAGCAGTACTTC. The V and J genes are TRBV5-5 and TRBJ2-7; maybe TRBD1 (5 bases). CDR1 and CDR2 (germline): SGHKS, YYEKEE (reference sequence). V lost 4 bases, J lost 1 base, and 18 bases lay in between. CDR3 size: 16 residues.

The V call is TRBV7-9, the J call TRBJ2-3, with D possibly being TRBD2 (5 bases). Germline V gene data show CDR1 as SEHNR and CDR2 as FQNEAQ (reference sequence). Trimming stripped 2 bases from V and 2 bases from J, with 14 bases between. CDR3 length: 16 residues. CDR3 loop: CASSLQADHPTDTQYF. CDR3 nucleotide sequence: TGTGCCAGCAGCTTACAAGCGGACCACCCCACAGATACGCAGTATTTT.

This chain connects TRBV27 to TRBJ2-4, with 8 bases that match TRBD1. The J call could be wrong; TRBJ2-7 is a better fit for the DNA end. The CDR3 has 17 amino acids. In germline, CDR1 is MNHEY, CDR2 SMNVEV (reference sequence). The CDR3 reads CASSLFYGTGPYYEQYF. The CDR3 DNA reads TGTGCCAGCAGTTTATTCTACGGGACAGGACCATACTACGAGCAGTACTTC.

The chain is built from TRBV12-3 or TRBV12-4 and TRBJ2-7; possibly TRBD1 for D (6 bases). V lost 5 bases and J lost 2, with 13 bases in between. CDR3 length equals 14 residues. CDR3 DNA sequence: TGTGCCAGCAGTCTGAACCAGGGGACCTACGAGCAGTACTTC. Amino acids: CASSLNQGTYEQYF.

This clonotype was counted between two and nine times. The chain uses TRBV6-5 and TRBJ1-2, with 7 bases identical to TRBD1. The CDR3 sequence is 14 residues long. CDR1 and CDR2 from the germline V gene are MNHEY and SVGAGI. V shed 6 bases and J 4 bases; nucleotides not matched to a gene: 8. CDR3 amino acids: CASSPQGILYGYTF. The CDR3 nucleotides are TGTGCCAGCAGCCCACAGGGGATTCTCTATGGCTACACCTTC.

This chain connects TRBV6-5 to TRBJ2-1, with TRBD2 matching over 11 bases. With V trimmed by 6 bases and J by 11 bases, 6 bases remained unmatched. CDR3 length: 13 amino acids. Germline V gene data show CDR1 as MNHEY and CDR2 as SVGAGI. The CDR3 region has the DNA TGTGCCAGCAGGGGACTAGCGGAAAATAAGCAGTTCTTC. This translates into CASRGLAENKQFF.

Only a few counts were recorded for this clonotype. The chain is built from TRBV10-3 and TRBJ2-1, with D tentatively TRBD2 (5 bases). V was pared by 10 bases and J by 0 bases, with 19 bases between. Germline lookup yields CDR1 ENHRY and CDR2 SYGVKD. This CDR3 has 16 amino acids. The CDR3 protein is CATQIGLASSYNEQFF. The DNA of the CDR3 is TGTGCCACCCAGATTGGACTGGCAAGCTCCTACAATGAGCAGTTCTTC.

Only a few counts were recorded for this clonotype. The chain joins TRBV5-1 to TRBJ2-3; 7 nucleotides agree with TRBD1. The CDR3 has 16 amino acids. Germline V CDR1 and CDR2: SGHRS, YFSETQ. Losses at the gene ends were 2 bases for V and 3 bases for J; bases not matched to a gene: 9. The CDR3 reads CASSLYRDRFTDTQYF. The CDR3, as DNA: TGCGCCAGCAGCTTATACCGGGACAGATTTACAGATACGCAGTATTTT.

The chain employs TRBV4-1 and TRBJ2-7; D remains ambiguous. Germline CDR1 and CDR2: MGHRA and YSYEKL. V gave up 0 bases and J gave up 7 bases, with 10 bases separating them. The CDR3 sequence is 13 residues long. CDR3 DNA sequence: TGCGCCAGCAGCCAAGATAAGTCCAGGGAGCAGTACTTC. Translation gives CASSQDKSREQYF.

Notes on this clonotype: The junction shows a germline mismatch at one end, possibly a read error. The chain couples TRBV24-1 to TRBJ2-1, with TRBD1 matching over 7 bases. Germline loops: CDR1 KGHDR, CDR2 SFDVKD. The CDR3 spans 15 residues. The CDR3 reads CPTQNRGSSYNEQFF. DNA for the CDR3: TGTCCCACCCAAAACAGGGGAAGCTCCTACAATGAGCAGTTCTTC.

There are many counts of this clonotype. This sequence joins TRBV7-2 and TRBJ2-1; D not certain. Between the trimmed V and J ends, which lost 2 bases and 0 bases, there was a span of 11 bases. Germline V gene lookup returns CDR1 SGHTA and CDR2 FQGNSA. This CDR3 comprises 16 residues. The CDR3 is CASSLPGGSSYNEQFF. CDR3 DNA sequence: TGTGCCAGCAGCTTACCCGGCGGATCCTCCTACAATGAGCAGTTCTTC.

This chain joins TRBV27 and TRBJ1-5, with 7 bases fitting TRBD1. Germline V gives CDR1 MNHEY, CDR2 SMNVEV (reference sequence). The CDR3 spans 15 residues. Germline trimming cut 1 base from V and 4 bases from J; bases unmatched to any gene: 4. The CDR3 loop reads CASSLFGTVNQPQHF. The CDR3 DNA sequence: TGTGCCAGCAGTTTATTCGGGACAGTGAATCAGCCCCAGCATTTT.

The chain is built from TRBV4-1 and TRBJ1-1; D uncertain. The CDR3 is made up of 14 amino acids. Trimming left V 4 bases short and J 4 bases short, with 13 bases between. Germline loops: CDR1 MGHRA, CDR2 YSYEKL. The CDR3 DNA sequence: TGCGCCAGCAGCCCTCCCACCGCCTCCACTGAAGCTTTCTTT. Amino acid sequence: CASSPPTASTEAFF.

This clonotype has only a few counts. The J gene is TRBJ2-4, the V gene TRBV7-2, with 9 bases matching TRBD2. From germline, CDR1 is SGHTA and CDR2 FQGNSA. V lost 3 bases to trimming and J lost 0 bases; unmatched junction nucleotides: 9. The CDR3 runs 18 residues. The CDR3 sequence is CASSFLAGTSKAKNIQYF. CDR3 coding DNA: TGTGCCAGCAGCTTTCTAGCGGGGACAAGTAAAGCCAAAAACATTCAGTACTTC.

The chain is built from TRBV5-5 and TRBJ1-4, with no clear D. This CDR3 contains 16 residues. Between the trimmed V and J ends, which lost 0 bases and 0 bases, there was a span of 9 bases. Germline values: CDR1 SGHKS, CDR2 YYEKEE (reference sequence). The CDR3 protein is CASSLASGTTNEKLFF. The CDR3 nucleotides are TGTGCCAGCAGCTTGGCTTCGGGTACAACTAATGAAAAACTGTTTTTT.

The V gene is TRBV29-1, the J gene TRBJ2-1, with 9 bases that match TRBD1. Germline lookup yields CDR1 SQVTM and CDR2 ANQGSEA. The CDR3 is 15 residues long. The V and J ends lost 3 bases and 4 bases, in that order; junction bases with no gene match: 7. CDR3 residues: CSVEPGQGRYNEQFF. CDR3 bases: TGCAGCGTTGAGCCCGGACAGGGGCGTTACAATGAGCAGTTCTTC.

The CDR3 loop reads CASRQSSNHLQETQYF. The CDR3 DNA reads as TGCGCCAGCAGACAGTCTAGCAACCACCTCCAAGAGACCCAGTACTTC. This sequence joins TRBV4-3 and TRBJ2-5; tentatively, D is TRBD2 (5 bases). From germline, CDR1 is LGHNA and CDR2 YSLEER. Trimming took off 6 bases at V and 1 base at J, with 18 bases between the two ends. The CDR3 has 16 amino acids.

The chain links TRBV20-1 to TRBJ2-7; 7 bases map to TRBD1. The germline V gene encodes CDR1 DFQATT and CDR2 SNEGSKA (reference sequence). With V trimmed by 1 base and J by 2 bases, 5 bases remained unmatched. The CDR3 contains 14 residues. As DNA, the CDR3 is TGCAGTGCTAGAGCGGACAGGAGGACCTACGAGCAGTACTTC. Its translation: CSARADRRTYEQYF.

This clonotype appeared a few times. J is TRBJ1-2 and V is TRBV9, with unresolved D. V lost 3 bases, J lost 1 base, and 13 bases lay in between. Germline CDR1 reads SGDLS; CDR2 reads YYNGEE. There are 15 residues in the CDR3. CDR3 residues: CASSERYQNNYGYTF. As DNA, the CDR3 is TGTGCCAGCAGCGAGCGTTACCAGAATAACTATGGCTACACCTTC.

This clonotype occurred a few times. This chain connects TRBV4-3 to TRBJ2-3; 9 bases are a match to TRBD2. The CDR3 loop spans 15 amino acids. Germline loops: CDR1 LGHNA, CDR2 YSLEER. J was trimmed by 5 bases and V by 4 bases; bases with no gene match: 7. The CDR3 DNA follows: TGCGCCAGCAGCCCGGTGGGACTAGCTGAAGATACGCAGTATTTT. Its translation is CASSPVGLAEDTQYF.

This clonotype has more than one count but fewer than ten. The rearrangement links TRBV29-1 to TRBJ1-5, with TRBD1 identical over 11 bases. Germline-derived CDR1 and CDR2 are SQVTM and ANQGSEA. V was clipped by 6 bases and J by 1 base; unmatched bases: 14. The CDR3 runs to 18 residues. The CDR3 DNA is TGCAGCGTCAAGTATCCGGGACAGGGGGAATGGAGCAATCAGCCCCAGCATTTT. Translating it yields CSVKYPGQGEWSNQPQHF.

CDR3 amino acids: CASSQRTSVGGNEQFF. The DNA for the CDR3 is TGTGCCAGCAGCCAAAGGACTAGTGTGGGTGGCAATGAGCAGTTCTTC. The chain links TRBV6-6 to TRBJ2-1; 7 bases align to TRBD2. Looked up from germline, CDR1 is MNHNY and CDR2 is SVGAGI (reference sequence). This CDR3 is built from 16 residues. Trimming at V came to 6 bases and at J to 6 bases, leaving 14 bases not matched to a gene.

This chain joins TRBV24-1 and TRBJ2-1, with 8 bases aligning to TRBD1. Looked up from germline, CDR1 is KGHDR and CDR2 is SFDVKD. The CDR3 extends over 15 amino acids. V gave up 3 bases and J gave up 8 bases; unmatched junction bases: 8. CDR3 loop: CATSDPAGTGDEQFF. In DNA, the CDR3 is TGTGCCACCAGTGATCCCGCCGGGACAGGCGATGAGCAGTTCTTC.

The rearrangement uses TRBV7-2 and TRBJ1-2; 8 bases are a match to TRBD1. From germline, CDR1 is SGHTA and CDR2 FQGNSA. The CDR3 contains 18 residues. V lost 2 bases to trimming and J lost 7 bases; unmatched junction nucleotides: 18. The DNA of the CDR3 is TGTGCCAGCAGCTTAAGTAGAGGACAGGGTAGGGGGCGATCTGGCTACACCTTC. It specifies CASSLSRGQGRGRSGYTF.